This TCR beta chain appears in the sequencing data of a study of PD-1 blockade in classical Hodgkin lymphoma. The study, taken as a whole, reports: A significant rise in TCR diversity by C4D1 was seen for CD4+ but not CD8+ cells. Complete responders' diversity at baseline resembled that of newly diagnosed patients. Nivolumab initiation under 1 year post-ASCT meant exclusion.

As for this clone: Its matching antigen is unknown.

Generated by immunoSEQ multiplex PCR, the TCRdb table keeps only in-frame clones and is missing some. The sample carries about 37,000 clones, over 60% recorded once. Germline values: CDR1 DFQATT, CDR2 SNEGSKA (reference sequence). The CDR3 is 11 residues long. V gave up 3 bases and J gave up 8 bases, with 7 bases separating them. Every single patient, without exception, relapsed after autologous stem cell transplantation, and brentuximab vedotin exposure varied. The sequence was collected from a human donor with classical Hodgkin lymphoma. The material was peripheral blood mononuclear cells (PBMCs), obtained before the second cycle of nivolumab. The chain is built from TRBV20-1 and TRBJ1-4; D is undetermined. As DNA, the CDR3 is TGCAGTGCTAGCAGTGGGGAAAAACTGTTTTTT. Its protein product is CSASSGEKLFF.